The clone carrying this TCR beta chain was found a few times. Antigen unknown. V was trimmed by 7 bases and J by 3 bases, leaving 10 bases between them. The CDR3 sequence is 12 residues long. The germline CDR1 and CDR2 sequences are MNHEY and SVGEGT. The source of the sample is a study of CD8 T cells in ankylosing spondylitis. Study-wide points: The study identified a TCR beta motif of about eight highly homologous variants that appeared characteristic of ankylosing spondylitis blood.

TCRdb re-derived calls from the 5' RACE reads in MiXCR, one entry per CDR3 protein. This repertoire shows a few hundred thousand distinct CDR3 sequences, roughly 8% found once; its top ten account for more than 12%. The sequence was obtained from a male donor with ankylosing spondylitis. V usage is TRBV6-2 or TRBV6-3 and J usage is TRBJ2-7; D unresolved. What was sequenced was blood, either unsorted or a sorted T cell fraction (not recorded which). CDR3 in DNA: TGTGCCAGCACCGATACCCTCTACGAGCAGTACTTC. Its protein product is CASTDTLYEQYF.